This T cell receptor (beta chain) was captured by sequencing in a study of T-cell reconstitution after alpha-beta-depleted transplantation in children. Unique molecular identifiers tagged the TCRbeta library. TCRdb re-called the PCR reads with MiXCR, one entry per CDR3 protein. The table includes more than 550,000 distinct CDR3 sequences, over 9.5% detected once. Germline V CDR1 and CDR2: MNHEY, SMNVEV (reference sequence). This CDR3 comprises 16 residues. The V segment lost 3 bases and the J segment 4 bases; nucleotides outside the gene matches: 8. This TCR was sampled from a human donor who donated a stem cell graft to a child with acute myeloid leukemia. The chain uses TRBV27 and TRBJ2-3; 9 positions match TRBD2. Specimen: PBMCs from the stem cell graft donor, collected from the stem cell graft. CDR3 loop: CASSFFGGRGSDTQYF. CDR3 nucleotides: TGTGCCAGCAGTTTCTTCGGCGGGAGGGGTTCAGATACGCAGTATTTT.